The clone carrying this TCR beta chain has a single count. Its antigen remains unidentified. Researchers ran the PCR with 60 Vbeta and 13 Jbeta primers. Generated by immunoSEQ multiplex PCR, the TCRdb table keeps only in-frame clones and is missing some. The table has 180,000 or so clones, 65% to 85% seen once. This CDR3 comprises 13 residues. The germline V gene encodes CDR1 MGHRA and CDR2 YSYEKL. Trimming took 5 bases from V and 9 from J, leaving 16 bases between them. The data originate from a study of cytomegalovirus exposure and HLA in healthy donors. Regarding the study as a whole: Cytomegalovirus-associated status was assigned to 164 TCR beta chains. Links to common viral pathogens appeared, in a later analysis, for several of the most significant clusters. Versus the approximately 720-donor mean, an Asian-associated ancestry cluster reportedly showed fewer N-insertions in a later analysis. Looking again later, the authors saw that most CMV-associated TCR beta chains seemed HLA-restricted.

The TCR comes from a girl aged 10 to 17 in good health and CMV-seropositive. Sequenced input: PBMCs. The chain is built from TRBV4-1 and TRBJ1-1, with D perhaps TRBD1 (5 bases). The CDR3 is CASSKLGGEKAFF. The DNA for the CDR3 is TGCGCCAGCAGCAAACTGGGGGGAGAGAAAGCTTTCTTT.